The 8 T cell receptor beta chains in this list originate from one sample, sequenced in a study of early stage breast cancer tumors. Clones were read by immunoSEQ multiplex PCR, and TCRdb kept only the in-frame ones, dropping some. The sample includes 25,000 to 35,000 clones, approximately 72% seen only once; the top ten take around a third. Sequenced sample: blood. The receptor set was obtained from a person aged 45 to 59 with breast cancer.

This clone was picked up a small number of times. This rearrangement joins TRBV2 to TRBJ1-2; D call uncertain. The V and J ends lost 6 bases and 4 bases respectively, with 9 bases between them. The germline gives CDR1 SNHLY, CDR2 FYNNEI. This CDR3 contains 12 residues. As DNA, the CDR3 is TGTGCCAGCAGAGGCCAGGCCTATGGCTACACCTTC. This encodes CASRGQAYGYTF.

The V gene is TRBV12-5, the J gene TRBJ2-7, with TRBD2 identical over 13 bases. This CDR3 comprises 16 residues. Germline CDR1 is LGHNT and CDR2 is FRNRAP. The junction had 5 bases not matched to a gene; V was cut back by 0 bases and J by 6 bases. The CDR3 reads CASGLVTSGRAFEQYF. CDR3 in DNA: TGTGCTAGTGGTTTGGTAACTAGCGGGAGGGCCTTCGAGCAGTACTTC.

This clone has a count of ten or more. The chain is built from TRBV7-3 and TRBJ1-2; D might be TRBD1 (5 bases). In germline, CDR1 is SGHTA, CDR2 FQGTGA. V lost 4 bases to trimming and J lost 7 bases, with 10 bases between them. CDR3 length: 12 amino acids. The CDR3 protein is CASSSAGSGYTF. For the CDR3, the DNA is TGTGCCAGCAGCTCAGCAGGGAGTGGCTACACCTTC. Using reference TRBV7-3 and TRBJ1-2 for the parts outside the CDR3, the full variable domain is GAGVSQTPSNKVTEKGKYVELRCDPISGHTALYWYRQSLGQGPEFLIYFQGTGAADDSGLPNDRFFAVRPEGSVSTLKIQRTERGDSAVYLCASSSAGSGYTFGSGTRLTVV.

The chain carries TRBV7-3 and TRBJ1-3; no definite D call. The V end lost 0 bases, the J end lost 0 bases, and 9 bases lay between the germline ends. Germline CDR1 SGHTA, CDR2 FQGTGA. This CDR3 is 16 amino acids long. The CDR3 loop reads CASSLTPRDSGNTIYF. As DNA, the CDR3 is TGTGCCAGCAGCTTAACGCCCAGAGACTCTGGAAACACCATATATTTT.

The rearrangement joins TRBV18 to TRBJ2-5; 9 bases agree with TRBD1. The CDR3 is made up of 18 amino acids. V lost 6 bases and J lost 4; bases outside the gene matches: 18. CDR1 and CDR2 (germline): KGHSH, LQKENI. The CDR3 loop reads CASSPDRGLLEQRETQYF. The CDR3 DNA sequence: TGTGCCAGCTCCCCGGACAGGGGTCTTCTCGAACAAAGAGAGACCCAGTACTTC. Supplemented by reference TRBV18 and TRBJ2-5, the full variable domain reads NAGVMQNPRHLVRRRGQEARLRCSPMKGHSHVYWYRQLPEEGLKFMVYLQKENIIDESGMPKERFSAEFPKEGPSILRIQQVVRGDSAAYFCASSPDRGLLEQRETQYFGPGTRLLVL.

This clone is a singleton in its sample. CDR3 region: CASSRTSGNGNTQYF. CDR3 sequence (DNA): TGTGCCAGCAGCCGGACTAGCGGGAACGGAAATACGCAGTATTTT. The chain carries TRBV7-3 and TRBJ2-3, with 12 bases identical to TRBD2. The trim removed 5 bases at V and 7 bases at J, leaving 7 bases unmatched. The germline gives CDR1 SGHTA, CDR2 FQGTGA. The CDR3 spans 15 residues.

The chain carries TRBV7-2 and TRBJ2-7; D gene unclear. Germline CDR1 SGHTA, CDR2 FQGNSA. The V and J ends lost 1 base and 8 bases respectively, with 9 bases between them. This CDR3 has 12 residues. CDR3: CASSLGDRQQYF. DNA for the CDR3: TGTGCCAGCAGCTTAGGAGACCGCCAGCAGTACTTC.

The V call is TRBV4-1, the J call TRBJ2-1; TRBD2 agrees at 10 bases. J gave up 9 bases and V 0 bases, and 11 bases lay outside the gene matches. CDR3 length equals 17 residues. CDR1 and CDR2 (germline): MGHRA, YSYEKL. The chain's CDR3 is CASSQEPGLAIVGEQFF. CDR3 sequence (DNA): TGCGCCAGCAGCCAAGAGCCGGGACTAGCGATAGTGGGTGAGCAGTTCTTC.